The sequence of this T cell receptor (beta chain) was determined in a study of blood T cell repertoires in COVID-19. As for the study in general: Whether acute or convalescent, the COVID-19 samples came from the United States, Italy and Spain.

CDR3 length: 14 amino acids. Trimming stripped 10 bases from V and 4 bases from J, with 16 bases between. Germline V CDR1 and CDR2: SNHLY, FYNNEI. In the original processing: Reference gene primer amplification yielded estimated nucleated cell counts. Sequencing was performed with immunoSEQ multiplex PCR; in TCRdb, only in-frame clones are kept and a portion is missing. V and J calls and clone size follow that table, whereas D and trimming were derived from the DNA. The table shows 250,000 or so clones, with around nine tenths occurring only once. In this sample, this clone turned up a few times. Sample: peripheral blood. This TCR derives from a woman in her seventies with active or convalescent COVID-19. V is TRBV2 and J is TRBJ1-4; no firm D call. CDR3 DNA sequence: TGTGCCACAAGACGCACAGCGGGTAATGAAAAACTGTTTTTT. Its protein product is CATRRTAGNEKLFF.